The present T cell receptor (gamma chain) was sequenced within a study of intestinal T cells in coeliac disease (dated by TCRdb to 2020 to 2022). Concerning the study at large: In the TRG cohort, the mean age of coeliac patients was about 15 years compared with less than 55 years for controls, so the coeliac patients were much younger than the controls. Duodenal biopsies from about 10 coeliac disease patients and about 10 non-coeliac controls were included in the TCR-delta (TRD) cohort. A second, larger TCR-gamma (TRG) cohort comprised duodenal biopsies from 30 or so coeliac disease patients and 21 non-coeliac controls. The investigation overall reported the following: The coeliac group and the control group were significantly different in age, but an analysis split by age did not give significant classification. In training, clustering based on TRD kmers put every one of the 22 biopsies in the right class, and the leave-one-out accuracy was reported as 91%. Repeated CDR3 amino acid sequences could not be distinguished from PCR duplicates in the analysis. FFPE-derived DNA was found to be relatively degraded, and loss of a proportion of TCR sequences in each sample was likely caused by this degradation. Of roughly 54 biopsies, about 50 (approximately 94%) were correctly classified by TRG clustering, which had a reported leave-one-out accuracy of about 87%.

For each case, genomic DNA was extracted from ten 5-um FFPE scrolls with the QIAamp DNA FFPE tissue kit. Fully anonymised formalin-fixed paraffin-embedded duodenal biopsies surplus to diagnostic needs were used to test TCR repertoire-based classification of coeliac disease. Looking up the germline V gene yields CDR1 VENAVY and CDR2 YDSYNSRV. There are 10 amino acids in the CDR3, from cysteine to phenylalanine inclusive. Only the CDR3 region is kept as DNA, spanning 30 bases read in frame from base 1. Libraries were prepared through multiplex PCR. TCRdb shows the sequencer as Ion Torrent PGM. The LymphoTrack kit, which has primers carrying Illumina adapters, was used to amplify TRG repertoires from 200 ng of biopsy DNA. TRG amplicons were purified with AMPure XP beads, quantified on a 2100 Bioanalyzer, and pooled equimolarly. TRG libraries were sequenced on an Ion PGM instrument. The study's own analysis went as follows. Reads in which more than 10% of nucleotides fell below the per-patient third-quartile quality score were removed with FastX. Reads were aligned with IMGT/HighV-QUEST to assign V, D and J genes, identify CDR3 regions and assess functionality. Sequences were converted to amino acids, and every sequence predicted to be non-functional was removed. CDR3s were split into kmers, with and without positional annotation; kmer frequencies underwent PCA, and samples were clustered using all 1023 combinations of PCs 1-10. Classification was validated by leave-one-out cross-validation, re-optimising parameters on the remaining samples each time. Shannon diversity was calculated with the vegan R package from repeated random subsamples, each the size of the lowest read count. Clonotypes were called again by TCRdb from the public reads via CATT, and duplicate nucleotide sequences were then merged into one entry. The V and J calls reflect TCRdb's pipeline rather than the authors' work. The sample records about 780 gamma-chain clones, roughly 50% of which are singletons. Roughly a sixth of the sample goes to the ten largest clones.

Only a few counts were recorded for this clone. The target of this receptor is not known. A read error is possible here, since a much larger clone lies one base away. The specimen was a duodenal biopsy. The clonotype comes from a human donor with celiac disease. The chain links TRGV8 with TRGJ1 or TRGJ2. The DNA sequence follows: TGTGCCACCTGGGATTGCGAGAAGCTCTTT. It translates to CATWDCEKLF.